These 5 T cell receptor beta chains share one sample of origin, sequenced in a study of T cell responses to AZD1222 COVID-19 vaccine. Measured with immunoSEQ multiplex PCR; TCRdb has only the in-frame clones, and not every one. Of about 84,000 clones in the sample, about 85% were seen once. The sample was peripheral blood, taken on day 0 of AZD1222 vaccination. These receptors originate from an adult in good health.

The gene calls are TRBV11-2 and TRBJ2-1; tentative D call: TRBD2 (6 bases). Trimming left V 1 base short and J 6 bases short, with 10 bases between. Germline assignment: CDR1 SGHAT and CDR2 FQNNGV. CDR3 length equals 14 residues. The CDR3 loop reads CASSLAGVANEQFF. The CDR3 nucleotides read TGTGCCAGCAGCTTAGCGGGAGTGGCCAATGAGCAGTTCTTC.

The V and J genes are TRBV18 and TRBJ2-7; D remains ambiguous. CDR3 length: 14 residues. The germline gives CDR1 KGHSH, CDR2 LQKENI. The V end was cut by 3 bases, the J end by 3 bases, with 12 bases between. For the CDR3, the DNA is TGTGCCAGCTCACCTGTAGCAGCACACTACGAGCAGTACTTC. Protein: CASSPVAAHYEQYF.

This chain connects TRBV12-3 or TRBV12-4 to TRBJ1-1, with D unclear. V was clipped by 2 bases and J by 6 bases, with 1 base between them. This CDR3 spans 10 amino acids. The CDR3 is CASSLSEAFF. In DNA form, the CDR3 reads TGTGCCAGCAGTTTATCTGAAGCTTTCTTT.

This chain connects TRBV7-6 to TRBJ1-1, with D possibly TRBD1 on 5 matching bases. Between the trimmed V and J ends, which lost 4 bases and 0 bases, there was a span of 12 bases. Germline V gene data show CDR1 as SGHVS and CDR2 as FNYEAQ. This CDR3 spans 15 amino acids. CDR3 residues: CASSSPGLMNTEAFF. CDR3 in DNA: TGTGCCAGCAGCTCCCCGGGACTAATGAACACTGAAGCTTTCTTT.

CDR3 DNA: TGTGCCAGCAGCATGAACTCAGGGACTGGGGCCAACGTCCTGACTTTC. Encoded protein: CASSMNSGTGANVLTF. This sequence joins TRBV7-3 and TRBJ2-6; D possibly corresponds to TRBD1 (5 bases). The CDR3 has 16 residues. Germline V gives CDR1 SGHTA, CDR2 FQGTGA. The V and J ends lost 5 bases and 2 bases respectively, with 13 bases between them.